The 5 T cell receptor beta chains listed next were all sequenced from one sample in a study of regulatory T cells in long-lasting Graves disease. Investigators prepared the TCR beta libraries by applying iRepertoire HTBI primers and Arm-PCR of CDR3 regions. In TCRdb, the multiplex PCR reads were re-called with MiXCR into one record per CDR3 protein. The profile covers about 530,000 distinct CDR3 sequences, with roughly a sixth appearing a single time and around a quarter taken by the ten largest. The time point denotes: newly diagnosed GD, antithyroid drugs for less than 3 months. Preparation of the TCR library used RNA extracted from PBMCs. The sample also formed part of further work on T cells in Graves' hyperthyroidism and ophthalmopathy.

Sequencing used peripheral blood mononuclear cells (PBMCs), obtained at new diagnosis, from a patient treated with antithyroid drugs. The source of these receptors is a woman aged 40 to 65 with Graves disease.

The chain recombines TRBV4-1 with TRBJ2-3; perhaps TRBD1 as D (6 bases). The V gene's germline CDR1 is MGHRA and CDR2 YSYEKL. V was cut by 3 bases and J by 7 bases, with 17 bases left in between. The CDR3 runs 15 residues. In DNA form, the CDR3 reads TGCGCCAGCAGCCAGGAGACAGGCCCCTACTATACGCAGTATTTT. Protein: CASSQETGPYYTQYF.

The table lists this clonotype with a few counts. The gene calls are TRBV4-2 and TRBJ1-5, with D possibly TRBD1 on 6 matching bases. The CDR3 is made up of 13 amino acids. The germline V gene has CDR1 LGHNA and CDR2 YNFKEQ. V lost 4 bases to trimming and J lost 3 bases, with 7 bases between them. CDR3 DNA sequence: TGTGCCAGCAGCCGACAGGACAATCAGCCCCAGCATTTT. It yields the protein CASSRQDNQPQHF.

Only a few counts were recorded for this clonotype. V is TRBV5-1 and J is TRBJ1-1; no clear D. The CDR3 runs to 14 residues. Germline assignment: CDR1 SGHRS and CDR2 YFSETQ. Trimming took 4 bases from V and 10 from J, leaving 20 bases between them. DNA of the CDR3: TGCGCCAGCAGCCGAGGAAAGACGGGAATGGGAGCTTTCTTT. Residues: CASSRGKTGMGAFF.

In its sample, this clonotype was seen many times. This chain uses TRBV7-3 with TRBJ2-2; 10 bases are shared with TRBD2. The CDR3 spans 16 residues. The germline gives CDR1 SGHTA, CDR2 FQGTGA. Trimming cost V 5 bases and J 1 base; bases outside gene matches: 4. CDR3 coding DNA: TGTGCCAGCAGCAAGACTAGCGGGCTGAACACCGGGGAGCTGTTTTTT. It yields the protein CASSKTSGLNTGELFF.

This clonotype was counted ten times or more. Written as DNA, the CDR3 is TGTGCCAGCAGGCAGGGGGCTTTGTACGAGCAGTACTTC. Translating gives CASRQGALYEQYF. The V gene is TRBV2, the J gene TRBJ2-7, with 8 bases aligning to TRBD1. Germline lookup yields CDR1 SNHLY and CDR2 FYNNEI. The CDR3 totals 13 residues. J was trimmed by 4 bases and V by 6 bases; bases with no gene match: 5.